The subject of this entry is one TCR beta chain. Germline trimming cut 10 bases from V and 6 bases from J; bases unmatched to any gene: 6. Germline-derived CDR1 and CDR2 are SNHLY and FYNNEI. This CDR3 region has 13 residues. The time point here: newly diagnosed GD, antithyroid drugs for less than 3 months. PBMC RNA was the source of the TCR library. According to the study, TCR beta libraries were built with iRepertoire HTBI primers and CDR3-region Arm-PCR. From the multiplex PCR reads, TCRdb called clonotypes with MiXCR, one entry per CDR3 protein. The sample yields 250,000 or so distinct CDR3 sequences, 20% seen once. This sample is part of a study of regulatory T cells in long-lasting Graves disease.

This TCR was sampled from a female donor with Graves disease. This chain connects TRBV2 to TRBJ2-2, with TRBD1 identical over 9 bases. The specimen comprised peripheral blood mononuclear cells (PBMCs), sampled at new diagnosis, from a patient treated with antithyroid drugs. The CDR3 loop is CANRDRVAGELFF. CDR3 coding DNA: TGTGCCAACCGGGACAGGGTAGCCGGGGAGCTGTTTTTT.